One and the same sample provided the 2 T cell receptor beta chains below, sequenced in a study of blood T cell repertoires in COVID-19. Repertoires were generated with immunoSEQ multiplex PCR, while TCRdb's copy carries only in-frame clones and drops some. The sample shows 250,000 to 300,000 clones, 75% to 90% of them seen only once. The sequenced material came from peripheral blood. These receptors all stem from a woman between 65 and 79 years old with COVID-19, enrolled during active disease.

In DNA form, the CDR3 reads TGTGCCTGGAACCGCCGGGGGGAGCAGTTCTTC. Translation gives CAWNRRGEQFF. V gene TRBV30 combines with J gene TRBJ2-1, with D tentatively TRBD2 (6 bases). Between the trimmed V and J ends, which lost 4 bases and 10 bases, there was a span of 11 bases. The CDR3 has 11 residues. The germline gives CDR1 GTSNPN, CDR2 SVGIG (reference sequence). Full variable domain (rest looked up from reference TRBV30 and TRBJ2-1): SQTIHQWPATLVQPVGSPLSLECTVEGTSNPNLYWYRQAAGRGLQLLFYSVGIGQISSEVPQNLSASRPQDRQFILSSKKLLLSDSGFYLCAWNRRGEQFFGPGTRLTVL.

The rearrangement links TRBV28 to TRBJ1-1; D not certain. V gave up 7 bases and J gave up 1 base, with 22 bases separating them. Germline CDR1 and CDR2: MDHEN and SYDVKM. The CDR3 loop spans 17 amino acids. CDR3 sequence (DNA): TGTGCCAGCAATCTAGATACCGGGAGCCCTGGGAACACTGAAGCTTTCTTT. This gives the protein CASNLDTGSPGNTEAFF. Based on the CDR3 plus reference TRBV28 and TRBJ1-1, the full variable domain is DVKVTQSSRYLVKRTGEKVFLECVQDMDHENMFWYRQDPGLGLRLIYFSYDVKMKEKGDIPEGYSVSREKKERFSLILESASTNQTSMYLCASNLDTGSPGNTEAFFGQGTRLTVV.